A selection of T cell receptor beta chains follows, all from one sample in a study of blood T cell repertoires in COVID-19. This table comes from immunoSEQ multiplex PCR, and its TCRdb copy is limited to in-frame clones, with some not included. The data show 100,000 to 120,000 clones, 76% seen once. The sequenced sample was peripheral blood. All receptors come from a woman of 80 years or more with acute or convalescent COVID-19. Both conserved end residues are part of each CDR3. A D gene is named only where the DNA matches it firmly. Some rows mark clone size as missing; the rest say once, few, many or name a class of expanded clone.

TRBJ2-1 few TRBD2 TRBV7-9 TGTGCCAGCAGTTGGACACTAGCGACAAATGAGCAGTTCTTC CASSWTLATNEQFF
TRBJ2-7 - TRBD1 TRBV19 TGTGCCAGTAGTATAGCCTCCGACAGGGTGAGCTCCTACGAGCAGTACTTC CASSIASDRVSSYEQYF
TRBJ1-5 - TRBD1 TRBV19 TGTGCCAGTAGTACCGGACAGGGCCGAAATCAGCCCCAGCATTTT CASSTGQGRNQPQHF
TRBJ1-5 - - TRBV19 TGTGCCAGTACCCCATCCGGGGGGCCTTATCAGCCCCAGCATTTT CASTPSGGPYQPQHF
TRBJ2-4 - - TRBV6-5 TGTGCCAGCAGCAAAGGGGGGGCTGACAAAAACATTCAGTACTTC CASSKGGADKNIQYF
TRBJ1-1 - - TRBV14 TGTGCCAGCAGACTACAGGGGAACACTGAAGCTTTCTTT CASRLQGNTEAFF
TRBJ2-3 - - TRBV7-2 TGTGCCAGCAGCATCCCGGGAGTTTTAGATACGCAGTATTTT CASSIPGVLDTQYF
TRBJ2-2 - TRBD1 TRBV5-1 TGCGCCAGCAGCTTGGATCGACAGGGAGACACCGGGGAGCTGTTTTTT CASSLDRQGDTGELFF
TRBJ1-3 once - TRBV19 TGTGCCAGTAGTCCCCCCCAAGCGCGAAACACCATATATTTT CASSPPQARNTIYF
TRBJ2-5 - TRBD1 TRBV15 TGTGCCACCAACTCAAGGACAGGGGGTTTACGAGAGACCCAGTACTTC CATNSRTGGLRETQYF
TRBJ1-4 - - TRBV29-1 TGCAGCGTTGGGGACACCCCTAATGAAAAACTGTTTTTT CSVGDTPNEKLFF
TRBJ1-5 - TRBD1 TRBV7-8 TGTGCCAGCAGCCGAGACAGGGGCGGGAAACAGCCCCAGCATTTT CASSRDRGGKQPQHF
TRBJ1-1 - - TRBV7-9 TGTGCCAGCAATCTGATAAGGGGATCTGAAGCTTTCTTT CASNLIRGSEAFF
TRBJ1-2 few - TRBV20-1 TGCAGTGCTAGTGGAGTCTATGGCTACACCTTC CSASGVYGYTF
TRBJ1-5 - - TRBV24-1 TGTGCCACCTTAGGGGATCAGCCCCAGCATTTT CATLGDQPQHF
TRBJ1-5 - - TRBV21-1 TGTGCCAGCAGCGACCCCCGGGACCAAAGGGGGAATCAGCCCCAGCATTTT CASSDPRDQRGNQPQHF
TRBJ2-1 - TRBD2 TRBV5-1 TGCGCCAGCAGCGGAGCTAGCGGGGCAATTAATGAGCAGTTCTTC CASSGASGAINEQFF
TRBJ2-1 - TRBD2 TRBV6-6 TGTGCCACGGCGGGCGGGGGGCGCTACAATGAGCAGTTCTTC CATAGGGRYNEQFF
TRBJ2-7 few TRBD2 TRBV7-9 TGTGCCAGCAGCCGCCTAGCGGGGGGATCCTCCTACGAGCAGTACTTC CASSRLAGGSSYEQYF
TRBJ1-3 - - TRBV6-5 TGTGCCAGCGGTACCGAAACAAGCGGGAACACCATATATTTT CASGTETSGNTIYF
TRBJ2-3 - - TRBV5-6 TGTGCCAGCAGCTTGGAGGGACTCCTGCGGGGAGGGCAGTATTTT CASSLEGLLRGGQYF
TRBJ1-3 - TRBD1 TRBV5-1 TGCGCCAGCAGCCCGCAGGGGGCGTATTCTGGAAACACCATATATTTT CASSPQGAYSGNTIYF
TRBJ2-7 few - TRBV5-1 TGCGCCAGCAGCTTCTCTACCGGTACCTACGAGCAGTACTTC CASSFSTGTYEQYF
TRBJ2-7 - TRBD1 TRBV27 TGTGCCAGCAGTCCCCCGACAGGGGTCCACGAGCAGTACTTC CASSPPTGVHEQYF
TRBJ2-3 - TRBD2 TRBV2 TGTGCCAGCAGTCAGAGCGGGGGGGAGGTAGATACGCAGTATTTT CASSQSGGEVDTQYF
TRBJ2-7 - - TRBV28 TGTGCCAGCACCGAGACTGGGTTCTACGAGCAGTACTTC CASTETGFYEQYF
TRBJ1-5 - - TRBV6-2/TRBV6-3 TGTGCCAGCAGTTCCCCATCGATCAGGCCAAATCAGCCCCAGCATTTT CASSSPSIRPNQPQHF
TRBJ2-3 - TRBD2 TRBV30 TGTGCCTGGACGATCGGGGGGGCCGAGGATACGCAGTATTTT CAWTIGGAEDTQYF
TRBJ2-7 - - TRBV6-2/TRBV6-3 TGTGCCAGCAGTTACCCTGGCAGGGGTTACGAGCAGTACTTC CASSYPGRGYEQYF
TRBJ2-2 - TRBD2 TRBV28 TGTGCCAGCGGGACTAGTGTCCCCATCGCCGGGGAGCTGTTTTTT CASGTSVPIAGELFF
TRBJ1-1 - - TRBV6-5 TGTGCCAGCACCCCGCCCGGGGTTGACACTGAAGCTTTCTTT CASTPPGVDTEAFF
TRBJ2-7 - TRBD1 TRBV28 TGTGCCAGCAGATACACAGGGGGCGGCTACGAGCAGTACTTC CASRYTGGGYEQYF
TRBJ1-1 - - TRBV5-1 TGCGCCAGCAGCTTGTCGACTGAAGCTTTCTTT CASSLSTEAFF